These 4 T cell receptor beta chains share one sample of origin, sequenced in a study of blood T cell repertoires in COVID-19. Clones were sequenced by immunoSEQ multiplex PCR, and TCRdb holds only the in-frame ones, with some missing. This table holds some 90,000 clones, approximately 90% found once. Sequenced input: peripheral blood. Receptors were obtained from a woman in her forties or fifties in a cohort sampled during active COVID-19.

J is TRBJ2-2 and V is TRBV5-1; D is perhaps TRBD2 (6 bases). From germline, CDR1 is SGHRS and CDR2 YFSETQ. The V gene lost 6 bases and the J gene lost 2 bases, with 17 bases spanning the gap. The CDR3 is made up of 16 amino acids. CDR3 in DNA: TGCGCCAGCAAGAGGGACCCGGGGGACAACACCGGGGAGCTGTTTTTT. Amino acids: CASKRDPGDNTGELFF.

The CDR3 DNA reads as TGTGCCAGCTCACCCGGGTTAGGGGGGAACACTGAAGCTTTCTTT. Translated, it gives CASSPGLGGNTEAFF. This sequence joins TRBV18 and TRBJ1-1, with a possible D match to TRBD1 (6 bases). CDR3 length: 15 amino acids. V shed 3 bases and J shed 1 base, with 12 bases lying between them. Germline V gene data show CDR1 as KGHSH and CDR2 as LQKENI.

This sequence joins TRBV10-3 and TRBJ2-1; 8 bases are shared with TRBD2. The V segment lost 5 bases and the J segment 7 bases; nucleotides outside the gene matches: 7. The CDR3 has 14 amino acids. Germline loops: CDR1 ENHRY, CDR2 SYGVKD. The CDR3 spells CAISSLSGENEQFF. CDR3 bases: TGTGCCATCAGTTCACTTAGCGGGGAAAATGAGCAGTTCTTC.

Note on this clone: At one boundary the junction diverges from the germline segment, which might be a read error. The rearrangement uses TRBV7-7 and TRBJ2-5; D is possibly TRBD2 (6 bases). The CDR3 is made up of 15 amino acids. Germline CDR1 reads SSHAT; CDR2 reads FNYEAQ (reference sequence). CDR3 bases: TGTGCTAGCAGCTTGGGGGGTGGACGGGAAGAGACCCAGTACTTC. It encodes CASSLGGGREETQYF.